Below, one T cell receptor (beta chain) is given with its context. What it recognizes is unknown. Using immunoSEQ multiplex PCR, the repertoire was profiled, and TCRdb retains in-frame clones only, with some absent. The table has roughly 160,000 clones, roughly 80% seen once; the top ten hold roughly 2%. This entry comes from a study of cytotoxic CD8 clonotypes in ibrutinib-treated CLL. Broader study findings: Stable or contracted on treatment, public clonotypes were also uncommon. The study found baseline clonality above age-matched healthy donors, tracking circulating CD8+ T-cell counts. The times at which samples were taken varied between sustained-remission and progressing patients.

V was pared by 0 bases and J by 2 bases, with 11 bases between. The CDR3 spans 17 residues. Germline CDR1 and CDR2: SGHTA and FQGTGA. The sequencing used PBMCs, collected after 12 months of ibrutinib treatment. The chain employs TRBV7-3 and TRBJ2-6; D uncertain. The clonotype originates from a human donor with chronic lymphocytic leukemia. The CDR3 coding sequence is TGTGCCAGCAGCTTAACCAGAACAGCGACTGGGGCCAACGTCCTGACTTTC. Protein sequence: CASSLTRTATGANVLTF.